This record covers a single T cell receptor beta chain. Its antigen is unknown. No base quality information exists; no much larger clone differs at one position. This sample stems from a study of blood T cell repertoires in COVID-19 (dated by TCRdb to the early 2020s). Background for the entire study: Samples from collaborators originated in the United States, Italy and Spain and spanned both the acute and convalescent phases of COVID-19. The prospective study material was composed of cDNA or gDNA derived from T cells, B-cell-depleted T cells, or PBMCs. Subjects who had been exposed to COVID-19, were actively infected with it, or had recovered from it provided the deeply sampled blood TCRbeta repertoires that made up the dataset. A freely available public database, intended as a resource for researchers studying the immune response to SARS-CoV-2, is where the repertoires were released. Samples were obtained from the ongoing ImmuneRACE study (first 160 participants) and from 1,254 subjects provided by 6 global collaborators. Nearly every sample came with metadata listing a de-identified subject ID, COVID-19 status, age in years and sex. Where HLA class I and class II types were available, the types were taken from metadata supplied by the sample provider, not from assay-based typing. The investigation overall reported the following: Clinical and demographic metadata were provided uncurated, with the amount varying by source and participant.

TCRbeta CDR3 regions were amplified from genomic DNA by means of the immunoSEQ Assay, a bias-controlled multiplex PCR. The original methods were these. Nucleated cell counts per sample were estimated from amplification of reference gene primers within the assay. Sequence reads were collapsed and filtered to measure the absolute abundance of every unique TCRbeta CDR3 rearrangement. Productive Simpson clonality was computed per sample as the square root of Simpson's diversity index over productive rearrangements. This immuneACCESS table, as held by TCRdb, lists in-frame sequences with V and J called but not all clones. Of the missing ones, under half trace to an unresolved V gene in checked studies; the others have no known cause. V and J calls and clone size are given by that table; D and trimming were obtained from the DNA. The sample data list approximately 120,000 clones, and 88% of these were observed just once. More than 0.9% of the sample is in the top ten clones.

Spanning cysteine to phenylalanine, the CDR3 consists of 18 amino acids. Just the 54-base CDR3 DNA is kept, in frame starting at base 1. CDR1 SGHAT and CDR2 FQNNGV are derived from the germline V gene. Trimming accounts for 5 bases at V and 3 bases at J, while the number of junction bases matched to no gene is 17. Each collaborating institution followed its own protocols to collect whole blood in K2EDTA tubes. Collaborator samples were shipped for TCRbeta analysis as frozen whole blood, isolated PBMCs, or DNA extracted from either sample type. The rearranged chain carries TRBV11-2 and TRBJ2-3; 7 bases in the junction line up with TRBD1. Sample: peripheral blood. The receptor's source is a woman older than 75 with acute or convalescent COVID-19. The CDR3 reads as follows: CASSRGSRGSIWTDTQYF. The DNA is TGTGCCAGCAGCAGAGGGAGCAGGGGGAGTATTTGGACAGATACGCAGTATTTT.